This TCR beta chain was recorded in a study of Graves' ophthalmopathy and Graves' hyperthyroidism. Germline V gives CDR1 LNHDA, CDR2 SQIVND (reference sequence). The CDR3 loop spans 14 amino acids. Trimming took off 5 bases at V and 4 bases at J, with 12 bases between the two ends. This clonotype was counted at least ten times. From RNA, the CDR3 regions of TCR beta chains were amplified and sequenced. Second-round multiplex PCR came after a first-round RT-PCR that employed HTBI primers. One entry per CDR3 protein results from TCRdb running MiXCR on the multiplex PCR reads. The table lists under 350,000 distinct CDR3 sequences, under 20% of them singletons, with 9% to 15% in the top ten.

The sequence came from an adult man with Graves' ophthalmopathy. The sample taken for sequencing was peripheral blood. V gene TRBV19 combines with J gene TRBJ1-5; a weak D match, TRBD1 (5 bases). The CDR3 DNA reads TGTGCCAGTAGTCTACGGGGGGTGAATCAGCCCCAGCATTTT. It encodes CASSLRGVNQPQHF.